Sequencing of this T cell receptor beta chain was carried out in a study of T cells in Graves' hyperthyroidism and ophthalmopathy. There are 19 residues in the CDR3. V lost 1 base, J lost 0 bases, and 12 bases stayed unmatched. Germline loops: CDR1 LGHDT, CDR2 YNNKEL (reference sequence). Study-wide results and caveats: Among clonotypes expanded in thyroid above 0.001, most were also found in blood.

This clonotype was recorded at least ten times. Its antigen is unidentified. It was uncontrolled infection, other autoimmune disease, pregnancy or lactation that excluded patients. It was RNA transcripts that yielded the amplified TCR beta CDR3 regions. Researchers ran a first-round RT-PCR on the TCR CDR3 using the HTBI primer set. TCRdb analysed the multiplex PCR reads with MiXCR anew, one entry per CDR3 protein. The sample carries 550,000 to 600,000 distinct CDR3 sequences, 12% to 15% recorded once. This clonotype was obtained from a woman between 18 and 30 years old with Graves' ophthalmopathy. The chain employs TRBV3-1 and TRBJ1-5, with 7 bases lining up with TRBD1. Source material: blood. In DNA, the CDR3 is TGTGCCAGCAGCCAAGTAGGGACAGAGGGACCGAGTAGCAATCAGCCCCAGCATTTT. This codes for CASSQVGTEGPSSNQPQHF.